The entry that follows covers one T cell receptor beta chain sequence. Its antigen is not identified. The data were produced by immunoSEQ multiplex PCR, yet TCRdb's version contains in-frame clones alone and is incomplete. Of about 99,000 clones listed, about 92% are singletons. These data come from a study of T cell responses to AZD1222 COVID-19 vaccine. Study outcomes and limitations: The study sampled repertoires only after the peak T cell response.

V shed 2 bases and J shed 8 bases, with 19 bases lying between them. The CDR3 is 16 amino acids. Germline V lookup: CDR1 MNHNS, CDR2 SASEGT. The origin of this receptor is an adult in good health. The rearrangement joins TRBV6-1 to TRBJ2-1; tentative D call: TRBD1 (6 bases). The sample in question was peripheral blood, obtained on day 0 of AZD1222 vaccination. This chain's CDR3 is CASSEKSPGAVDEQFF. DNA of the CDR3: TGTGCCAGCAGTGAAAAGAGTCCAGGGGCGGTCGATGAGCAGTTCTTC.